This T cell receptor beta chain was identified during a study of response to subunit inactivated influenza vaccine. Each CDR3 protein gets one entry after TCRdb re-called the RT-PCR reads with MiXCR. The table shows 450,000 to 600,000 distinct CDR3 sequences, with 6% to 9% occurring only once. Germline assignment: CDR1 DFQATT and CDR2 SNEGSKA (reference sequence). The CDR3 extends over 15 amino acids. Trimming removed 0 bases at V and 7 bases at J, with 13 bases between. The input for sequencing was PBMCs from blood, taken around 25 months after vaccination. This clonotype originated in a man aged 50 to 69 who received an inactivated influenza vaccine. The chain carries TRBV20-1 and TRBJ1-6; a possible D gene is TRBD1 (6 bases). This CDR3 is CSAREFGQKNSPLHF. DNA of the CDR3: TGCAGTGCTAGAGAGTTTGGACAGAAGAATTCACCCCTCCACTTT.